A single T cell receptor beta chain is shown here with its context. Its antigen remains unknown. The study drew the donors from its roughly 120-subject validation cohort, separate from the approximately 700-subject first cohort. The V and J ends lost 6 bases and 1 base respectively, with 12 bases between them. CDR3 length: 14 amino acids. Looked up from germline, CDR1 is MNHEY and CDR2 is SVGAGI. The sample comes from a study of cytomegalovirus exposure and HLA in healthy donors. Overall study findings and caveats: Most TCR sequences proved rare, with some public TCRs found in many donors. Listed as cytomegalovirus-associated were 150 or so TCR beta chains.

Libraries were prepared by immunoSEQ multiplex PCR; TCRdb keeps only in-frame clonotypes and omits some of them. The repertoire consists of roughly 150,000 clones, with 70% to 90% occurring once and the leading ten covering less than 9%. J is TRBJ1-1 and V is TRBV6-5, with a possible D match to TRBD1 (6 bases). The sample comprised PBMCs. The clonotype originates from a man between 18 and 29 years old in good health and CMV-seropositive. CDR3 in amino acids: CASSTTTGNTEAFF. CDR3 DNA sequence: TGTGCCAGCAGCACTACGACAGGGAACACTGAAGCTTTCTTT.